The source of this TCR beta chain is a study of STAT3 mutations in large granular lymphocyte leukemia. Study-wide context: Canonical activating STAT3 mutations were detected in roughly half of the longitudinally sequenced T-LGLL patients. Study observations and caveats: Every T-LGLL patient had at least one immunodominant TCRbeta clonotype.

V lost 1 base to trimming and J lost 1 base, with 7 bases between them. This CDR3 has 14 amino acids. Per the germline V gene, CDR1 is MGHRA and CDR2 is YSYEKL. Using immunoSEQ multiplex PCR, the repertoire was profiled, and TCRdb retains in-frame clones only, with some absent. The data show 5,500 to 6,000 clones, roughly 87% seen once. With regard to this clone: Antigen: not known.

The gene calls are TRBV4-1 and TRBJ1-1, with a weak D call TRBD1 (5 bases). This sequence originates from a human donor with T large granular lymphocyte leukemia. Some clones in this sample may be carry-over from other donors' samples. Material for sequencing was PBMCs. The CDR3 loop is CASSQVGANTEAFF. The CDR3 DNA follows: TGCGCCAGCAGCCAAGTTGGGGCGAACACTGAAGCTTTCTTT.